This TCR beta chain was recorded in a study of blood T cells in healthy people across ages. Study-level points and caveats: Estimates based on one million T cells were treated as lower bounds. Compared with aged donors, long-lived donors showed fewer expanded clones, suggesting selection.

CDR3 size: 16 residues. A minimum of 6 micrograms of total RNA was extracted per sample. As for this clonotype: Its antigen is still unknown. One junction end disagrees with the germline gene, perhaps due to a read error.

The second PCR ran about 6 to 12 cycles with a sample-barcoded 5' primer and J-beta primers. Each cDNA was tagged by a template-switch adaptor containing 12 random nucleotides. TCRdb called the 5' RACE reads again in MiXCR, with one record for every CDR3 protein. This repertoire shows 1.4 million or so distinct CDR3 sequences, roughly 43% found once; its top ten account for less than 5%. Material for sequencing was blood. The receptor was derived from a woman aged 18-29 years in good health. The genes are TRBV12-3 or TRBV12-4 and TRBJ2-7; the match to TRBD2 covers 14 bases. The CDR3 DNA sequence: TGTGCTAGCAGCCCGGGACTAGCGGGAGTCTCCTACGAGCAGTACTTC. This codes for CASSPGLAGVSYEQYF.